One and the same sample provided the 16 T cell receptor beta chains below, sequenced in a study of cytomegalovirus exposure and HLA in healthy donors. 13 Jbeta primers and 60 Vbeta primers were used for the PCR. The method was immunoSEQ multiplex PCR; TCRdb's version includes in-frame clones alone and lacks a portion of them. This table holds over 150,000 clones, roughly three quarters found once. The source material was PBMCs. The receptors stem from a man in his sixties in good health and CMV-seronegative.

J is TRBJ2-1 and V is TRBV19; TRBD1 matches at 8 bases. This CDR3 has 15 residues. Trimming removed 7 bases from V and 3 bases from J; junction bases left unmatched: 8. Germline V gene lookup returns CDR1 LNHDA and CDR2 SQIVND (reference sequence). CDR3 loop: CASISGTGLYNEQFF. As DNA, the CDR3 is TGTGCCAGTATATCAGGGACAGGCCTCTACAATGAGCAGTTCTTC.

The rearrangement links TRBV5-1 to TRBJ1-6, with D unresolved. CDR1 and CDR2 (germline): SGHRS, YFSETQ. The CDR3 has 13 residues. V lost 4 bases and J 10 bases, leaving 12 bases between the germline ends. The CDR3 is CASSRGSGSPLHF. CDR3 coding DNA: TGCGCCAGCAGCCGGGGTTCCGGATCACCCCTCCACTTT.

The rearrangement links TRBV7-2 to TRBJ2-1, with a tentative D call TRBD2 (6 bases). V was cut by 4 bases and J by 2 bases, with 18 bases left in between. Per the germline V gene, CDR1 is SGHTA and CDR2 is FQGNSA. There are 17 residues in the CDR3. CDR3 DNA sequence: TGTGCCAGCAGCTGGCTCGGCGCGGGGTTACCCTACAATGAGCAGTTCTTC. It yields the protein CASSWLGAGLPYNEQFF.

V gene TRBV7-2 combines with J gene TRBJ1-6; 7 bases line up with TRBD1. The CDR3 is made up of 13 amino acids. J lost 8 bases, V lost 4 bases, and 2 bases had no gene match. Germline CDR1 and CDR2: SGHTA and FQGNSA. CDR3 sequence: CASSWGTDSPLHF. CDR3 sequence (DNA): TGTGCCAGCAGCTGGGGGACAGATTCACCCCTCCACTTT. Full variable domain (rest looked up from reference TRBV7-2 and TRBJ1-6): GAGVSQSPSNKVTEKGKDVELRCDPISGHTALYWYRQSLGQGLEFLIYFQGNSAPDKSGLPSDRFSAERTGGSVSTLTIQRTQQEDSAVYLCASSWGTDSPLHFGNGTRLTVT.

The V and J genes are TRBV2 and TRBJ1-2; no clear D. CDR3 length equals 15 residues. Germline-derived CDR1 and CDR2 are SNHLY and FYNNEI. Trimming removed 7 bases from V and 4 bases from J, with 19 bases in between. The CDR3 DNA is TGTGCCAGCATGGGGAGCTCCGCCACCGGCTATGGCTACACCTTC. Encoded protein: CASMGSSATGYGYTF.

The chain couples TRBV18 to TRBJ1-2; D not resolved. The ends were cut back, 0 bases at V and 5 bases at J, with 13 bases in the middle. Per the germline V gene, CDR1 is KGHSH and CDR2 is LQKENI. The CDR3 contains 15 residues. The CDR3 loop is CASSPPVLSGYGYTF. CDR3 coding DNA: TGTGCCAGCTCACCACCGGTGTTGTCCGGTTATGGCTACACCTTC.

The rearrangement links TRBV5-6 to TRBJ2-7; D gene uncertain. The germline V gene encodes CDR1 SGHDT and CDR2 YYEEEE. This CDR3 has 14 residues. The V and J ends lost 2 bases and 5 bases respectively, with 14 bases between them. The CDR3 sequence is CASSFLSGRNEQYF. The CDR3 DNA is TGTGCCAGCAGCTTTTTATCCGGTAGAAACGAGCAGTACTTC.

The chain has TRBV19 and TRBJ1-2; D ambiguous. The CDR3 is 14 amino acids. Trimming removed 9 bases from V and 4 bases from J, with 18 bases in between. Germline CDR1 and CDR2: LNHDA and SQIVND (reference sequence). The CDR3 here is CASSSRGPAYGYTF. The CDR3, as DNA: TGTGCCAGCTCCTCCAGAGGGCCGGCCTATGGCTACACCTTC.

CDR3 sequence: CASSHGGNSPLHF. CDR3 DNA sequence: TGCGCCAGCAGCCATGGGGGGAATTCACCCCTCCACTTT. V is TRBV4-3 and J is TRBJ1-6; TRBD1 is a possible D gene (5 bases). Trimming pared 3 bases from V and 7 bases from J, leaving 7 bases between. Germline CDR1 LGHNA, CDR2 YSLEER. The CDR3 has 13 residues.

The chain has TRBV28 and TRBJ1-2; possible D gene TRBD1, 6 bases. V lost 1 base and J lost 8, with 17 bases in between. CDR3 length: 15 amino acids. Per germline, CDR1 MDHEN and CDR2 SYDVKM. CDR3 residues: CASSLLARGQGGYTF. CDR3 nucleotides: TGTGCCAGCAGTTTATTAGCCAGGGGCCAGGGGGGCTACACCTTC.

The CDR3 DNA sequence: TGTGCCAGTACCCACTCGAGGGGGGGTCAGCCCCAGCATTTT. Encoded protein: CASTHSRGGQPQHF. This chain joins TRBV19 and TRBJ1-5, with D possibly matching TRBD1 (6 bases). The germline V and J ends were trimmed by 7 bases and 6 bases, with 16 bases remaining between them. This CDR3 has 14 amino acids. Germline values: CDR1 LNHDA, CDR2 SQIVND (reference sequence).

The chain carries TRBV19 and TRBJ2-5; 8 nucleotides line up with TRBD1. This CDR3 has 14 residues. J was trimmed by 4 bases and V by 5 bases; bases with no gene match: 6. Germline CDR1 is LNHDA and CDR2 is SQIVND (reference sequence). This CDR3 is CASSAARGPETQYF. The CDR3 DNA reads TGTGCCAGTAGTGCGGCCAGGGGGCCAGAGACCCAGTACTTC.

The V gene is TRBV29-1, the J gene TRBJ1-3, with a weak D call TRBD1 (5 bases). This CDR3 contains 14 residues. CDR1 is SQVTM, CDR2 ANQGSEA, per germline. V dropped 2 bases and J dropped 1 base, with 9 bases sitting between them. The CDR3 reads CSVERRGSGNTIYF. CDR3 nucleotides: TGCAGCGTTGAACGGAGGGGATCTGGAAACACCATATATTTT.

In its sample, this clone was seen a few times. The chain recombines TRBV27 with TRBJ1-2; D is perhaps TRBD1 (5 bases). V lost 6 bases, J lost 6 bases, and 23 bases lay in between. CDR3 length: 16 amino acids. The germline gives CDR1 MNHEY, CDR2 SMNVEV (reference sequence). The CDR3 bases are TGTGCCAGCAGCCAGGGTCTTTCGTACCGAGAGGATGGCTACACCTTC. Its protein is CASSQGLSYREDGYTF.

This chain connects TRBV7-2 to TRBJ1-5; D ambiguous. This CDR3 has 15 amino acids. Germline assignment: CDR1 SGHTA and CDR2 FQGNSA. V lost 4 bases and J lost 4, with 14 bases in between. CDR3 DNA: TGTGCCAGCAGCTCAGAACGGGGTCCGAATCAGCCCCAGCATTTT. It translates to CASSSERGPNQPQHF.

The rearrangement joins TRBV7-3 to TRBJ2-1; TRBD2 matches at 7 bases. This CDR3 is built from 16 residues. The ends lost 3 bases at V and 4 bases at J; junction bases unmatched: 9. Germline loops: CDR1 SGHTA, CDR2 FQGTGA. The CDR3 DNA is TGTGCCAGCAGCTTCACCAGCGGGGCTCCGTACAATGAGCAGTTCTTC. Amino acid sequence: CASSFTSGAPYNEQFF.